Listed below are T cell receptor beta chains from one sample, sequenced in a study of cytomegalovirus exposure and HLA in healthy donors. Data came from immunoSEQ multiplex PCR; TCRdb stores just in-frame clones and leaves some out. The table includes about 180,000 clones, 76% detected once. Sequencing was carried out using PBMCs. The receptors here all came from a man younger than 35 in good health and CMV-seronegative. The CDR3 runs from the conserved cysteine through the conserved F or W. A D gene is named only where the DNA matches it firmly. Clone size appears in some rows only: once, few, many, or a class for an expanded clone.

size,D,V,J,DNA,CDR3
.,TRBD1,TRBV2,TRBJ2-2,TGTGCCAGCAGAGAGTCCGGGACAGGGATTTCCGGGGAGCTGTTTTTT,CASRESGTGISGELFF
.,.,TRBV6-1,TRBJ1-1,TGTGCCAGCAGGGACAGTTTAATGAACACTGAAGCTTTCTTT,CASRDSLMNTEAFF
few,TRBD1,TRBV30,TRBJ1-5,TGTGCCTGGAGCGGGACAGGGGGGACCCAGCCCCAGCATTTT,CAWSGTGGTQPQHF
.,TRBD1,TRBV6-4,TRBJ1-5,TGTGCCAGCAGCCAGACAGGGGGCAGTCAGCCCCAGCATTTT,CASSQTGGSQPQHF
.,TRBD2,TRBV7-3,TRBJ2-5,TGTGCCAGCAGCTTAGCGGGGGGACAAGAGACCCAGTACTTC,CASSLAGGQETQYF
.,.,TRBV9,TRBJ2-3,TGTGCCAGCAGCTCCAGACTACTCATGGGGACAGATACGCAGTATTTT,CASSSRLLMGTDTQYF
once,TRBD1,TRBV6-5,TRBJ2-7,TGTGCCAGCTCACAGGGGAACTCCTACGAGCAGTACTTC,CASSQGNSYEQYF
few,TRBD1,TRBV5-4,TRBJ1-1,TGTGCCAGCAGCCCGTACAGGGGGACGAACACTGAAGCTTTCTTT,CASSPYRGTNTEAFF
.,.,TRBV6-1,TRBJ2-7,TGTGCCAGCAGTTTGCAGGGGGGTACGGACGAGCAGTACTTC,CASSLQGGTDEQYF
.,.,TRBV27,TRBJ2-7,TGTGCCAGCAGTTTGTACCAGAATTTGGGCGCCTACGAGCAGTACTTC,CASSLYQNLGAYEQYF
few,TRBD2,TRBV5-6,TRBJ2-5,TGTGCCAGCAGCTTGGCAGGGACTAGCGGGTTTGAGACCCAGTACTTC,CASSLAGTSGFETQYF
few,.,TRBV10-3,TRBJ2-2,TGTGCCACCGGGAGAGGACAAAACACCGGGGAGCTGTTTTTT,CATGRGQNTGELFF
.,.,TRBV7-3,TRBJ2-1,TGTGCCAGCAGCTTAACGTTAGTGGATGAGCAGTTCTTC,CASSLTLVDEQFF
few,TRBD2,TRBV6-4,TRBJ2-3,TGTGCCAGCAGTGACCGGGGGGGCACAGATACGCAGTATTTT,CASSDRGGTDTQYF
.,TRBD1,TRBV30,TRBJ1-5,TGTGCCTGGGCAGGGACAGGGAATCAGCCCCAGCATTTT,CAWAGTGNQPQHF
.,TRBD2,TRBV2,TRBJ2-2,TGTGCCAGCAGTGACCTGCGACCGGGGGGGTGGGAGCTGTTTTTT,CASSDLRPGGWELFF
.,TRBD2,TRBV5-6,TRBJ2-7,TGTGCCAGCAGCTTGGTCTCGGGGGGGGAGTACGAGCAGTACTTC,CASSLVSGGEYEQYF
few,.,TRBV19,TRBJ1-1,TGTGCCAGTAGTATCAGGGGAATGAACACTGAAGCTTTCTTT,CASSIRGMNTEAFF
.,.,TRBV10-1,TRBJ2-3,TGCGCCAGCGGTCAAGCCGGTACAGATACGCAGTATTTT,CASGQAGTDTQYF
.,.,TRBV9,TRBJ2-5,TGTGCCAGCAGCCGGACTCAAGAGACCCAGTACTTC,CASSRTQETQYF
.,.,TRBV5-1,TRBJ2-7,TGCGCCAGCAGCCTGGACATTCTCGACGAGCAGTACTTC,CASSLDILDEQYF
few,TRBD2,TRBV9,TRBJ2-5,TGTGCCAGCAGCTCCGGACTAGCGGGGGGTCCTGTACCAGTGACCCAGTACTTC,CASSSGLAGGPVPVTQYF
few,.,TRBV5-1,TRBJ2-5,TGCGCCAGCAGCTTTTCTGTGCAGGGGAAGTACCAAGAGACCCAGTACTTC,CASSFSVQGKYQETQYF
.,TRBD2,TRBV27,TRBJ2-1,TGTGCCAGCAGTCCACTAGCGCCGAGCTCCTACAATGAGCAGTTCTTC,CASSPLAPSSYNEQFF
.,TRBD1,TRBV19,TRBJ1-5,TGTGCCAGTACTAATAGGGACAGGGCCCTCTATCAGCCCCAGCATTTT,CASTNRDRALYQPQHF
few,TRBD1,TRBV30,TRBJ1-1,TGTGCCTGGAGTCCCGTTGATGGGACAGTCCCAACTGAAGCTTTCTTT,CAWSPVDGTVPTEAFF
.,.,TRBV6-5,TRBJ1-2,TGTGCCAGCAGTTACTCTCCCGGAGAGTCTAACTATGGCTACACCTTC,CASSYSPGESNYGYTF
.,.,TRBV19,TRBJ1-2,TGTGCCAGTATAGGAGTGGGCTATGGCTACACCTTC,CASIGVGYGYTF
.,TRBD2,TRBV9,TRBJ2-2,TGTGCCAGCAGCGTACTAGCGGGAGTTATGAACACCGGGGAGCTGTTTTTT,CASSVLAGVMNTGELFF
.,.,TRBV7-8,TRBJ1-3,TGTGCCAGCAGCTTATCTATTACGAGAAACACCATATATTTT,CASSLSITRNTIYF
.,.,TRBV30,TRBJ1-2,TGTGCCTGGGGCGGCGGCTACACCTTC,CAWGGGYTF
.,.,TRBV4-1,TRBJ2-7,TGCGCCAGCCCAGGCTCACTCTACGAGCAGTACTTC,CASPGSLYEQYF